This T cell receptor beta chain was obtained from a study of shared clonotypes between healthy human individuals. Study results and caveats: Clonotypes not shared had lower generation probabilities than those common to all four donors.

Germline values: CDR1 SNHLY, CDR2 FYNNEI. The V and J ends lost 5 bases and 5 bases respectively, with 21 bases between them. The CDR3 runs 16 residues. A remark on this clone: Antigen specificity is unknown.

Sequencing was performed with immunoSEQ multiplex PCR; in TCRdb, only in-frame clones are kept and a portion is missing. The data contain a few million clones, around 94% of them singletons. Material for sequencing was naive CD4+ T cells sorted from blood. Documented subset: CD45RA+ positively selected. The chain couples TRBV2 to TRBJ1-1; no reliable D call. The sequence was collected from a man younger than 30 in good health. The CDR3 is CASSRKGLQALTEAFF. The CDR3 region has the DNA TGTGCCAGCAGTCGAAAAGGGTTGCAGGCTCTGACTGAAGCTTTCTTT.